The sequence of this T cell receptor (beta chain) was determined in a study of T cell clonality in common variable immunodeficiency. This CDR3 has 13 amino acids. Deletions cut 3 bases from V and 4 bases from J, with 7 bases between. This table comes from immunoSEQ multiplex PCR, and its TCRdb copy is limited to in-frame clones, with some not included. The sample offers more than 30,000 clones and no singletons, the top ten holding 0.8% to 1%. In this sample, this clone turned up many times. With the read ending 3 residues before the CDR3 end, the germline J gene is used to fill in that end. Sequencing input: peripheral blood mononuclear cells. The chain employs TRBV12-3 or TRBV12-4 and TRBJ1-5; D gene unclear. This receptor was taken from a person between 18 and 75 years old in good health. This chain's CDR3 is CASSFQKNQPQHF. The covered CDR3 bases are TGTGCCAGCAGTTTCCAAAAAAATCAGCCC.